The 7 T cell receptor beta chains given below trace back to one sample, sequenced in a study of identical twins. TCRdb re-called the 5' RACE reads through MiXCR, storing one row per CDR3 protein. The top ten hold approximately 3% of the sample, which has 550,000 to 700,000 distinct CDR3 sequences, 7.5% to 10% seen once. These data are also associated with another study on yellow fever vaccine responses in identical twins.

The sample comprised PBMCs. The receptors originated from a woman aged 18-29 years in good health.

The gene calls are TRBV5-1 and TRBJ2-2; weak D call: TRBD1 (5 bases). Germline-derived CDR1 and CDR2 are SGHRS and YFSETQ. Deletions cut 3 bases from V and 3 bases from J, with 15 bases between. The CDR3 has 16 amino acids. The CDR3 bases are TGCGCCAGCAGCTCTATTAGGGGCGAGGACACCGGGGAGCTGTTTTTT. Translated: CASSSIRGEDTGELFF.

The chain's CDR3 is CASSVSGPDEQFF. DNA for the CDR3: TGTGCCAGCAGCGTATCGGGTCCGGATGAGCAGTTCTTC. The chain carries TRBV9 and TRBJ2-1; D unresolved. The CDR3 has 13 residues. V was cut by 1 base and J by 8 bases, with 10 bases left in between. The V gene's germline CDR1 is SGDLS and CDR2 YYNGEE.

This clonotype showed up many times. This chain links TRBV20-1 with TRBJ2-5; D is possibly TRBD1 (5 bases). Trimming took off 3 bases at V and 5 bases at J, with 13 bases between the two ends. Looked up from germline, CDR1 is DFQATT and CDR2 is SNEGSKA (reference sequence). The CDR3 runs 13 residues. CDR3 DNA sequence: TGCAGTGCTAGGGTTCAGGGCGTGGAGACCCAGTACTTC. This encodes CSARVQGVETQYF.

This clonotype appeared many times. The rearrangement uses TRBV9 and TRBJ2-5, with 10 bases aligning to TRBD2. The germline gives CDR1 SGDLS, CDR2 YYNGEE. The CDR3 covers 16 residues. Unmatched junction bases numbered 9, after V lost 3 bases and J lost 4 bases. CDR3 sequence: CASSATSGASIETQYF. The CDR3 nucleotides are TGTGCCAGCAGCGCAACTAGCGGGGCCTCGATAGAGACCCAGTACTTC.

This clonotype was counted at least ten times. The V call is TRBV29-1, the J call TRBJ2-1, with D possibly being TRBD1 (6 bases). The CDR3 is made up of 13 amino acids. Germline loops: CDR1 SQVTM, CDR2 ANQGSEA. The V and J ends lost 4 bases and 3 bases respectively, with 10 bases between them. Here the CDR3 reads CSVGADSYNEQFF. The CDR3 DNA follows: TGCAGCGTTGGAGCGGACAGCTACAATGAGCAGTTCTTC.

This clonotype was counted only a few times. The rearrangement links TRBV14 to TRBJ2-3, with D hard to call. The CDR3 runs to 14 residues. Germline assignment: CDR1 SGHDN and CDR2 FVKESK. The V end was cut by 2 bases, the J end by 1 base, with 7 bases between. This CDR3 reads CASSQIAGTDTQYF. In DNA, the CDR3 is TGTGCCAGCAGCCAAATTGCTGGCACAGATACGCAGTATTTT.

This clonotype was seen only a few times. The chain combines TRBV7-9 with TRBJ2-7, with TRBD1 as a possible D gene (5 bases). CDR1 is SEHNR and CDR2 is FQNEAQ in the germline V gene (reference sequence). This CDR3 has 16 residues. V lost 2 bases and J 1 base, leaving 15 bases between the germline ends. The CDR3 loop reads CASSLPVGPFSYEQYF. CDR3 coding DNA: TGTGCCAGCAGCTTACCCGTGGGGCCCTTTTCCTACGAGCAGTACTTC.